These T cell receptor beta chains were read from a single sample in a study of STAT5B mutations in CD4+ large granular lymphocyte leukemia. Libraries were prepared by immunoSEQ multiplex PCR; TCRdb keeps only in-frame clonotypes and omits some of them. The sample gives around 31,000 clones, less than 80% of which show up once; 1.1% is in the top ten. Sequencing was done on a sample of CD4+ T cells from blood buffy coats. These receptors all stem from a human donor in good health. Both conserved end residues are part of each CDR3. D genes are given only for firm matches. Clone sizes are given selectively: once, few, many, or a class where the clone is expanded.

v_gene: TRBV5-1; abundance: -; j_gene: TRBJ2-2; d_gene: TRBD2; CDR3nt: TGCGCCAGCAGCTTCCTAGCGGGATCCGGGGAGCTGTTTTTT; CDR3aa: CASSFLAGSGELFF
v_gene: TRBV9; abundance: few; j_gene: TRBJ1-1; d_gene: TRBD1; CDR3nt: TGTGCCAGCAGTCCCTTGACAGGGGCGGCCACTGAAGCTTTCTTT; CDR3aa: CASSPLTGAATEAFF
v_gene: TRBV5-1; abundance: once; j_gene: TRBJ2-2; d_gene: -; CDR3nt: TGCGCCAGCATGGTCGGAGGGGGCACCGGGGAGCTGTTTTTT; CDR3aa: CASMVGGGTGELFF
v_gene: TRBV4-1; abundance: -; j_gene: TRBJ1-1; d_gene: TRBD1; CDR3nt: TGCGCCAGCAGCCAAGATCCAGCGGGACAGGGTTTATTGAACACTGAAGCTTTCTTT; CDR3aa: CASSQDPAGQGLLNTEAFF
v_gene: TRBV30; abundance: -; j_gene: TRBJ2-1; d_gene: -; CDR3nt: TGTGCCTGGAGTACCATGGGGGCCGAATCAAACAATGAGCAGTTCTTC; CDR3aa: CAWSTMGAESNNEQFF
v_gene: TRBV28; abundance: few; j_gene: TRBJ1-5; d_gene: TRBD1; CDR3nt: TGTGCCAGCAGGCCGGGACAGGGGACGTATCAGCCCCAGCATTTT; CDR3aa: CASRPGQGTYQPQHF
v_gene: TRBV2; abundance: -; j_gene: TRBJ2-5; d_gene: TRBD2; CDR3nt: TGTGCCAGCCTAACGGGAGGGGGGGTAAAGACCCAGTACTTC; CDR3aa: CASLTGGGVKTQYF
v_gene: TRBV6-1; abundance: -; j_gene: TRBJ1-1; d_gene: -; CDR3nt: TGTGCCAGCAGCCGAGTGGGGGGTCAGAACACTGAAGCTTTCTTT; CDR3aa: CASSRVGGQNTEAFF
v_gene: TRBV2; abundance: few; j_gene: TRBJ1-1; d_gene: -; CDR3nt: TGTGCCAGCCGAGCGCGGCCTTGGGACACTGAAGCTTTCTTT; CDR3aa: CASRARPWDTEAFF
v_gene: TRBV7-9; abundance: -; j_gene: TRBJ2-2; d_gene: -; CDR3nt: TGTGCCAGCAGAGGGACGGTCGGGGAGCTGTTTTTT; CDR3aa: CASRGTVGELFF